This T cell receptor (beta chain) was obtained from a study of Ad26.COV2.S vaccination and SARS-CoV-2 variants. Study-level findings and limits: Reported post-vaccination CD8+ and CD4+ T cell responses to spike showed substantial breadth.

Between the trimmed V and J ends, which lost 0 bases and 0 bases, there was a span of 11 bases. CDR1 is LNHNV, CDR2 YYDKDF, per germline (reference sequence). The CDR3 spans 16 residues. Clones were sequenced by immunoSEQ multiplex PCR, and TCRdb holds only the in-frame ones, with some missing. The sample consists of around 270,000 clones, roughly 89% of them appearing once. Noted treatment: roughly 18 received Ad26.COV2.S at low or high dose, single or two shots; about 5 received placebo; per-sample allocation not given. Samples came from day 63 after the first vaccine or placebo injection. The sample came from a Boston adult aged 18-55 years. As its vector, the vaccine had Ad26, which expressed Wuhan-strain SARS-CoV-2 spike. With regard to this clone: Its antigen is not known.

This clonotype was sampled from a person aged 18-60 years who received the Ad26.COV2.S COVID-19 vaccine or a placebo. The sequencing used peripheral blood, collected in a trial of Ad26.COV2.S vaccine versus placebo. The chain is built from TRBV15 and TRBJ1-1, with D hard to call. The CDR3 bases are TGTGCCACCAGCAGAGAAGAGGTAGATTTGAACACTGAAGCTTTCTTT. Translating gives CATSREEVDLNTEAFF.